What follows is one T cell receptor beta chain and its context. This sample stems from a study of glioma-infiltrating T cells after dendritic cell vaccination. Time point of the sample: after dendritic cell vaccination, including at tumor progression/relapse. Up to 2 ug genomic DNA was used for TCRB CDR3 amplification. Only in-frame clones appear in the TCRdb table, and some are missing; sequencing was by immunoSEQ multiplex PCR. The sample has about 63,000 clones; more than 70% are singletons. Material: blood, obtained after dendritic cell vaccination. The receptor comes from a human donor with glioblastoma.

The CDR3: CSGTVMNTEAFF. The CDR3 nucleotides are TGCAGCGGGACAGTAATGAACACTGAAGCTTTCTTT. The chain uses TRBV29-1 and TRBJ1-1; D possibly corresponds to TRBD1 (6 bases). V lost 7 bases and J 0 bases, leaving 9 bases between the germline ends. Germline values: CDR1 SQVTM, CDR2 ANQGSEA. The CDR3 is made up of 12 amino acids.